Presented here are 19 T cell receptor beta chains from one specimen sequenced in a study of T cell repertoires in cytomegalovirus infection. TCRdb used MiXCR to reprocess the reads, holding one entry per CDR3 protein. The table lists approximately 730,000 distinct CDR3 sequences, roughly 36% of them singletons. The antigens of these receptors remain unknown. This sample comprised cultured PBMCs, obtained from culture after CMV antigen stimulation. The receptor set was obtained from a human donor in good health (CMV status not recorded). Some clones in this sample may be carry-over from other donors' samples.

The chain couples TRBV11-2 to TRBJ1-2; 7 bases match TRBD1. Germline assignment: CDR1 SGHAT and CDR2 FQNNGV. There are 12 residues in the CDR3. After removal of 5 bases from V and 8 bases from J, the junction contained 5 bases not matched to a gene. The chain's CDR3 is CASSAGGFGYTF. The CDR3 nucleotides read TGTGCCAGCAGCGCAGGGGGTTTCGGCTACACCTTC.

This sequence joins TRBV4-1 and TRBJ1-5; no firm D call. The germline V and J ends were trimmed by 1 base and 4 bases, with 11 bases remaining between them. Per the germline V gene, CDR1 is MGHRA and CDR2 is YSYEKL. The CDR3 extends over 15 amino acids. DNA for the CDR3: TGCGCCAGCAGCCAAGGATTGGCGGGTAATCAGCCCCAGCATTTT. It specifies CASSQGLAGNQPQHF.

Only one count was recorded for this clonotype. The chain joins TRBV2 to TRBJ1-6; 7 bases align to TRBD1. V shed 6 bases and J 8 bases; nucleotides not matched to a gene: 10. Germline V gene lookup returns CDR1 SNHLY and CDR2 FYNNEI. The CDR3 sequence is 15 residues long. The CDR3 loop is CASRDDRVAHSPLHF. The CDR3 nucleotides read TGTGCCAGCAGGGATGACAGGGTCGCGCATTCACCCCTCCACTTT.

The chain links TRBV7-2 to TRBJ1-6; the D gene is possibly TRBD1 (6 bases). Germline CDR1 SGHTA, CDR2 FQGNSA. The CDR3 is 14 residues long. V lost 5 bases and J 10 bases, leaving 15 bases between the germline ends. CDR3 sequence (DNA): TGTGCCAGCAGCCCGACAGGTGGCCACTCACCCCTCCACTTT. Translation: CASSPTGGHSPLHF.

The chain uses TRBV5-1 and TRBJ2-3; D is perhaps TRBD1 (5 bases). Trimming stripped 4 bases from V and 2 bases from J, with 14 bases between. Germline CDR1 is SGHRS and CDR2 is YFSETQ. The CDR3 extends over 15 amino acids. The CDR3 is CASSPQGALTDTQYF. CDR3 nucleotide sequence: TGCGCCAGCAGCCCCCAAGGGGCCCTCACAGATACGCAGTATTTT.

In its sample, this clonotype was seen many times. This rearrangement joins TRBV27 to TRBJ1-4, with D tentatively TRBD1 (5 bases). V dropped 6 bases and J dropped 5 bases, with 10 bases sitting between them. The CDR3 is 13 amino acids. Germline V CDR1 and CDR2: MNHEY, SMNVEV (reference sequence). The CDR3 protein is CASRGRRNEKLFF. The CDR3 DNA sequence: TGTGCCAGCAGGGGACGGAGAAATGAAAAACTGTTTTTT.

The chain carries TRBV2 and TRBJ2-1; 10 positions agree with TRBD1. The CDR3 runs to 16 residues. V dropped 10 bases and J dropped 3; count of bases not matched to a gene: 12. Germline CDR1 and CDR2: SNHLY and FYNNEI. The CDR3 nucleotides read TGTGCCACCGGGGACAGGGGAGCTTTAGGCTACAATGAGCAGTTCTTC. It is translated as CATGDRGALGYNEQFF.

The rearrangement uses TRBV5-3 and TRBJ2-1; D is uncertain. TRBV5-3 is an ORF for which the function is uncertain. This CDR3 spans 12 amino acids. The germline V and J ends were trimmed by 8 bases and 7 bases, with 13 bases remaining between them. For the CDR3, the DNA is TGTGCCAGCAGCCCTACGTGGAATGAGCAGTTCTTC. Translating it yields CASSPTWNEQFF.

This clonotype showed up just a few times. The chain couples TRBV7-2 to TRBJ2-3; 12 nucleotides agree with TRBD2. CDR1 is SGHTA, CDR2 FQGNSA, per germline. The V and J ends lost 2 bases and 11 bases, in that order; junction bases with no gene match: 14. The CDR3 extends over 17 amino acids. CDR3 region: CASSLLATSGGAGRQYF. The CDR3 DNA reads as TGTGCCAGCAGCTTATTAGCGACTAGCGGGGGCGCGGGAAGGCAGTATTTT.

The chain carries TRBV6-2 or TRBV6-3 and TRBJ2-1; D might be TRBD1 (6 bases). Germline V gives CDR1 MNHEY, CDR2 SVGEGT. The CDR3 has 14 amino acids. V lost 2 bases and J lost 2, with 7 bases in between. The CDR3 coding sequence is TGTGCCAGCAGTTACGACAGGCCCTACAATGAGCAGTTCTTC. It is translated as CASSYDRPYNEQFF.

The chain recombines TRBV4-1 with TRBJ1-2, with D maybe TRBD1 (5 bases). V lost 10 bases, J lost 8 bases, and 17 bases lay in between. This CDR3 has 12 residues. Germline lookup yields CDR1 MGHRA and CDR2 YSYEKL. The CDR3: CAIGGRVPGYTF. The CDR3 DNA reads TGCGCCATCGGGGGGAGGGTTCCGGGCTACACCTTC.

This chain connects TRBV20-1 to TRBJ2-3; a weak D match, TRBD1 (5 bases). V lost 1 base to trimming and J lost 5 bases, with 13 bases between them. The CDR3 loop spans 14 amino acids. Germline V gene data show CDR1 as DFQATT and CDR2 as SNEGSKA (reference sequence). CDR3 amino acids: CSARVAGSGDTQYF. The CDR3 region has the DNA TGCAGTGCTAGAGTCGCAGGGTCTGGAGATACGCAGTATTTT.

The gene calls are TRBV6-6 and TRBJ1-5; 10 positions match TRBD1. The CDR3 has 14 amino acids. The trim removed 4 bases at V and 7 bases at J, leaving 4 bases unmatched. Looked up from germline, CDR1 is MNHNY and CDR2 is SVGAGI (reference sequence). This chain's CDR3 is CASSFGTGEQPQHF. The CDR3 DNA reads as TGTGCCAGCAGTTTCGGGACAGGGGAACAGCCCCAGCATTTT.

The sample holds one count of this clonotype. The V gene is TRBV28, the J gene TRBJ1-1; D gene ambiguous. V was shortened by 7 bases and J by 2 bases, with 11 bases between the two germline ends. The CDR3 is made up of 13 amino acids. CDR1 MDHEN and CDR2 SYDVKM come from the germline V gene. CDR3 bases: TGTGCCAGCATTAGGGCCTCCAACACTGAAGCTTTCTTT. It translates to CASIRASNTEAFF. The whole variable domain, filled in from reference TRBV28 and TRBJ1-1, reads DVKVTQSSRYLVKRTGEKVFLECVQDMDHENMFWYRQDPGLGLRLIYFSYDVKMKEKGDIPEGYSVSREKKERFSLILESASTNQTSMYLCASIRASNTEAFFGQGTRLTVV.

The genes are TRBV7-9 and TRBJ2-5; D ambiguous. CDR3 size: 15 residues. The V end was cut by 4 bases, the J end by 0 bases, with 12 bases between. Germline V gene lookup returns CDR1 SEHNR and CDR2 FQNEAQ (reference sequence). The CDR3 region is CASSSAGPYQETQYF. As DNA, the CDR3 is TGTGCCAGCAGCTCCGCCGGACCCTACCAAGAGACCCAGTACTTC.

This clonotype was seen many times. J is TRBJ2-3 and V is TRBV11-1; perhaps TRBD2 as D (6 bases). The CDR3 has 18 amino acids. Germline CDR1 is SGHAT and CDR2 is FQDESV (reference sequence). Trimming removed 0 bases at V and 0 bases at J, with 16 bases between. The CDR3 region has the DNA TGTGCCAGCAGCTTAGCCCCGACTAGTAGGTGGAGCACAGATACGCAGTATTTT. The encoded protein is CASSLAPTSRWSTDTQYF.

This clonotype was seen repeatedly, ten times or more. The chain couples TRBV7-2 to TRBJ2-1, with 7 bases identical to TRBD2. V lost 6 bases and J lost 2; bases outside the gene matches: 4. Germline loops: CDR1 SGHTA, CDR2 FQGNSA. The CDR3 runs 14 residues. The CDR3 nucleotides read TGTGCCAGCAGGTCGACTAGCCCCTACAATGAGCAGTTCTTC. Residues: CASRSTSPYNEQFF.

V usage is TRBV18 and J usage is TRBJ2-4; no firm D call. CDR3 length equals 15 residues. Germline V gene data show CDR1 as KGHSH and CDR2 as LQKENI. The V gene lost 0 bases and the J gene lost 4 bases, with 10 bases spanning the gap. CDR3: CASSPPSSQKNIQYF. DNA of the CDR3: TGTGCCAGCTCACCACCTTCAAGCCAAAAAAACATTCAGTACTTC.

This clonotype was observed at least ten times. This rearrangement joins TRBV7-2 to TRBJ2-5; unclear D gene. Germline V gene sequence: CDR1 SGHTA, CDR2 FQGNSA. Deletions cut 5 bases from V and 3 bases from J, with 10 bases between. The CDR3 extends over 13 amino acids. As DNA, the CDR3 is TGTGCCAGCAGCCTGACCCGGGAAGAGACCCAGTACTTC. It translates to CASSLTREETQYF.